These T cell receptor beta chains were read from a single sample in a study of blood T cell repertoires in COVID-19. Clones were sequenced by immunoSEQ multiplex PCR, and TCRdb holds only the in-frame ones, with some missing. The sample yields some 200,000 clones, about 86% seen once. Material: peripheral blood. These receptors were obtained from a woman aged 18-30 years who had recovered from COVID-19. The CDR3 runs from the conserved cysteine through the conserved F or W. Fields, in order: D gene, V gene, J gene, clone size, CDR3 DNA, CDR3 protein. The D gene is left open where the match is weak. Clone size is stated in some rows and not others, as once, few, many or a class when expanded.

>TRBD1|TRBV7-9|TRBJ1-6|-
TGTGCCAGCAGCTTAAGGACACAGGGGAGCTCCTATAATTCACCCCTCCACTTT
CASSLRTQGSSYNSPLHF
>-|TRBV5-4|TRBJ2-7|-
TGTGCCAGCAGCTCGAACGACAGAGTTAACGAGCAGTACTTC
CASSSNDRVNEQYF
>TRBD2|TRBV18|TRBJ2-5|-
TGTGCCAGCTCACCACGGGGGGGGAGTGAAGAGACCCAGTACTTC
CASSPRGGSEETQYF
>TRBD2|TRBV6-4|TRBJ2-3|-
TGTGCCAGCAGTGACCAGGGACTAGCGGGAGGGCCGGATACGCAGTATTTT
CASSDQGLAGGPDTQYF
>-|TRBV2|TRBJ1-5|-
TGTGCCAGCAGTGAGGGACACAATCAGCCCCAGCATTTT
CASSEGHNQPQHF
>-|TRBV29-1|TRBJ2-5|few
TGCAGCGTTGAATTCGCGTCTAACCGCCAAGAGACCCAGTACTTC
CSVEFASNRQETQYF
>TRBD2|TRBV7-3|TRBJ2-1|-
TGTGCCAGCAGCTCCGGTCCGGGGGGCTCCTACAATGAGCAGTTCTTC
CASSSGPGGSYNEQFF
>-|TRBV7-9|TRBJ2-2|-
TGTGCCAGCAGCTCTAAACTAGGAACCGGGGAGCTGTTTTTT
CASSSKLGTGELFF
>-|TRBV18|TRBJ1-1|-
TGTGCCAGCCGCTGGCAGAAGAACACTGAAGCTTTCTTT
CASRWQKNTEAFF
>TRBD2|TRBV10-3|TRBJ2-1|-
TGTGCCATCAGTGAGTCGGCTAGCGGGAGGGGATACAATGAGCAGTTCTTC
CAISESASGRGYNEQFF
>TRBD2|TRBV9|TRBJ2-5|-
TGTGCCAGCAGCGTGGGGGGACTAGAAGAGACCCAGTACTTC
CASSVGGLEETQYF
>-|TRBV11-2|TRBJ2-5|-
TGTGCCAGCAGCTCTGGGCAAGGGACTCAAGAGACCCAGTACTTC
CASSSGQGTQETQYF
>TRBD2|TRBV25-1|TRBJ2-1|-
TGTGCCAGCAGTAAACATGGCGGGAGCTCCTACAATGAGCAGTTCTTC
CASSKHGGSSYNEQFF
>TRBD1|TRBV6-2/TRBV6-3|TRBJ1-2|-
TGTGCCAGCAGTGACTCGTATAGGGACAGGGCCTTTGGCTACACCTTC
CASSDSYRDRAFGYTF
>-|TRBV9|TRBJ2-5|-
TGTGCCAGCAGCGTAGCGGGGAACCAAGAGACCCAGTACTTC
CASSVAGNQETQYF